One and the same sample provided the 30 T cell receptor beta chains below, sequenced in a study of blood T cells in healthy people across ages. Primed by a sample-barcoded 5' primer and a J-beta primer mix, a second PCR proceeded for about 7 to 11 cycles. TCRdb recomputed calls from the 5' RACE reads with MiXCR, one row per CDR3 protein. This table holds about 800,000 distinct CDR3 sequences, about 46% found once. The sample consisted of blood. These TCRs come from an elderly man in good health.

The rearrangement uses TRBV7-2 and TRBJ2-5; TRBD1 matches at 11 bases. V shed 4 bases, J shed 4 bases, and the junction held 5 bases outside the gene matches. The CDR3 sequence is 15 residues long. Germline V gives CDR1 SGHTA, CDR2 FQGNSA. The CDR3 loop is CASSSPGTGGETQYF. DNA for the CDR3: TGTGCCAGCAGCTCCCCCGGGACAGGGGGAGAGACCCAGTACTTC.

The rearrangement joins TRBV5-1 to TRBJ2-1; 14 bases align to TRBD2. From germline, CDR1 is SGHRS and CDR2 YFSETQ. V lost 3 bases to trimming and J lost 7 bases; unmatched junction nucleotides: 12. This CDR3 contains 18 residues. The CDR3 region has the DNA TGCGCCAGCAGCTCCCGGACTAGCGGGAGGAGGGGGGGTAATGAGCAGTTCTTC. It specifies CASSSRTSGRRGGNEQFF.

V usage is TRBV24-1 and J usage is TRBJ2-1; 8 nucleotides match TRBD1. V lost 3 bases, J lost 8 bases, and 14 bases stayed unmatched. The V gene's germline CDR1 is KGHDR and CDR2 SFDVKD. This CDR3 has 17 amino acids. The CDR3 DNA sequence: TGTGCCACCAGTGATGGATTTCCCGGGACAGGCAGCTATGAGCAGTTCTTC. It yields the protein CATSDGFPGTGSYEQFF.

This chain links TRBV6-5 with TRBJ2-3; D assignment may be TRBD1 or TRBD2 (5 bases each). Looked up from germline, CDR1 is MNHEY and CDR2 is SVGAGI. The CDR3 consists of 14 residues. With 5 bases removed from V and 4 bases from J, the gap between germline ends came to 13 bases. The CDR3 DNA reads TGTGCCAGCAGTCTGGGGGTGATCGCAGATACGCAGTATTTT. Protein sequence: CASSLGVIADTQYF.

This chain uses TRBV9 with TRBJ2-5, with 8 bases matching TRBD2. After removal of 3 bases from V and 1 base from J, the junction contained 8 bases not matched to a gene. CDR3 size: 16 residues. Per the germline V gene, CDR1 is SGDLS and CDR2 is YYNGEE. In nucleotides, the CDR3 is TGTGCCAGCAGCGCCACTAGCGGTAGGGTCCAAGAGACCCAGTACTTC. It translates to CASSATSGRVQETQYF.

This clonotype showed up just a few times. This chain uses TRBV7-9 with TRBJ2-7; TRBD1 matches 7 bases. Germline values: CDR1 SEHNR, CDR2 FQNEAQ (reference sequence). This CDR3 spans 14 amino acids. The J segment lost 2 bases and the V segment lost 4 bases, leaving 5 bases of the junction unmatched. The CDR3 spells CASSSWDSPYEQYF. The CDR3 nucleotides are TGTGCCAGCAGCTCCTGGGACAGCCCCTACGAGCAGTACTTC. The full variable domain, with the rest looked up from reference TRBV7-9 and TRBJ2-7, is DTGVSQNPRHKITKRGQNVTFRCDPISEHNRLYWYRQTLGQGPEFLTYFQNEAQLEKSRLLSDRFSAERPKGSFSTLEIQRTEQGDSAMYLCASSSWDSPYEQYFGPGTRLTVT.

Points on this clonotype: Its ends do not fully match the called genes, so a read error is possible. J is TRBJ2-3 and V is TRBV6-5, with 8 bases aligning to TRBD2. The CDR3 spans 19 residues. The germline gives CDR1 MNHEY, CDR2 SVGAGI. CDR3 DNA sequence: TGTACCAGCAGTTACTCGATGGTGAGCGGGAGTAGGAGCACAGATACGCAGTATTTT. This translates into CTSSYSMVSGSRSTDTQYF.

In its sample, this clonotype was seen a few times. The CDR3 DNA sequence: TGTGCCAGCAGCTATCCGGGACTAGCGGCCTACAATGAGCAGTTCTTC. It codes for CASSYPGLAAYNEQFF. V usage is TRBV7-9 and J usage is TRBJ2-1; 11 bases line up with TRBD2. Per germline, CDR1 SEHNR and CDR2 FQNEAQ (reference sequence). V gave up 4 bases and J gave up 2 bases; unmatched junction bases: 4. CDR3 length: 16 amino acids. The full variable domain, with the rest looked up from reference TRBV7-9 and TRBJ2-1, is DTGVSQNPRHKITKRGQNVTFRCDPISEHNRLYWYRQTLGQGPEFLTYFQNEAQLEKSRLLSDRFSAERPKGSFSTLEIQRTEQGDSAMYLCASSYPGLAAYNEQFFGPGTRLTVL.

At least ten counts were recorded for this clonotype. The chain links TRBV29-1 to TRBJ2-1, with TRBD1 identical over 9 bases. V dropped 6 bases and J dropped 2; count of bases not matched to a gene: 2. The CDR3 consists of 13 residues. The germline V gene has CDR1 SQVTM and CDR2 ANQGSEA. The DNA for the CDR3 is TGCAGCGTGGGACAGGGACCCTACAATGAGCAGTTCTTC. Protein: CSVGQGPYNEQFF.

The chain uses TRBV29-1 and TRBJ2-7; 8 nucleotides agree with TRBD2. V shed 3 bases, J shed 5 bases, and the junction held 6 bases outside the gene matches. The CDR3 consists of 13 residues. The germline CDR1 and CDR2 sequences are SQVTM and ANQGSEA. The CDR3 region has the DNA TGCAGCGTTGATTCGGCGGGAGGCAACGAGCAGTACTTC. Translating it yields CSVDSAGGNEQYF.

This clonotype has a handful of counts. V gene TRBV13 combines with J gene TRBJ1-4, with D uncertain. The germline gives CDR1 PRHDT, CDR2 FYEKMQ (reference sequence). Trimming removed 3 bases at V and 8 bases at J, with 13 bases between. The length of the CDR3 is 14 residues. This chain's CDR3 is CASSFQDQGEKLFF. DNA of the CDR3: TGTGCCAGCAGCTTTCAGGACCAAGGGGAAAAACTGTTTTTT.

This clonotype was observed many times. This sequence joins TRBV29-1 and TRBJ1-2; 7 bases align to TRBD1. The V gene end was trimmed by 8 bases and the J gene end by 6 bases; junction bases not matched to a gene: 12. The length of the CDR3 is 13 residues. Germline V gene data show CDR1 as SQVTM and CDR2 as ANQGSEA. CDR3 loop: CSPYQTGSDGYTF. The DNA for the CDR3 is TGCAGCCCATATCAGACAGGGTCAGATGGCTACACCTTC.

The chain joins TRBV27 to TRBJ2-3; D is perhaps TRBD2 (5 bases). V dropped 6 bases and J dropped 4 bases, with 14 bases sitting between them. Looked up from germline, CDR1 is MNHEY and CDR2 is SMNVEV (reference sequence). This CDR3 contains 14 residues. CDR3 DNA sequence: TGTGCCAGCAGCAAACTAGGCGGCCCAGATACGCAGTATTTT. Protein: CASSKLGGPDTQYF.

There are a few counts of this clonotype. J is TRBJ1-5 and V is TRBV20-1, with D perhaps TRBD1 (6 bases). Germline-derived CDR1 and CDR2 are DFQATT and SNEGSKA (reference sequence). CDR3 size: 15 residues. Trimming left V 1 base short and J 3 bases short, with 13 bases between. The CDR3 coding sequence is TGCAGTGCTAGAGTCGGGGGCAGCCCCAATCAGCCCCAGCATTTT. Its translation is CSARVGGSPNQPQHF.

As for this clonotype: A much larger clonotype is one base distant, so this may be a read error. This chain's CDR3 is CASSLRGSPEETQYF. In DNA form, the CDR3 reads TGTGCCAGCAGCCTCCGGGGATCCCCGGAAGAGACCCAGTACTTC. The chain couples TRBV4-2 to TRBJ2-5; the D gene is possibly TRBD2 (5 bases). Germline lookup yields CDR1 LGHNA and CDR2 YNFKEQ. The CDR3 runs 15 residues. The V end was cut by 4 bases, the J end by 3 bases, with 15 bases between.

Concerning this clonotype: A clone one base away is much larger, so this may be a read error. This chain connects TRBV7-9 to TRBJ2-5; 9 bases line up with TRBD2. This CDR3 has 15 amino acids. Trimming cost V 5 bases and J 5 bases; bases outside gene matches: 9. CDR1 and CDR2 from the germline V gene are SEHNR and FQNEAQ (reference sequence). In nucleotides, the CDR3 is TGTGCCAGCAGCAAGACTAGCGGCCGGGGGGAGACCCAGTACTTC. Residues: CASSKTSGRGETQYF.

As regards this clonotype: Possible read error: a much larger clone is one base away. The genes are TRBV10-3 and TRBJ2-1; tentatively, D is TRBD1 (5 bases). The DNA end lines up better with TRBJ2-7; the J call may be wrong. The CDR3 runs 14 residues. Germline assignment: CDR1 ENHRY and CDR2 SYGVKD. CDR3 nucleotides: TGTGTCATCAGTGATAGAGCAGGGCCCTACGAGCAGTACTTC. This encodes CVISDRAGPYEQYF.

J is TRBJ2-5 and V is TRBV6-1; a possible D gene is TRBD1 (5 bases). There are 15 residues in the CDR3. Trimming removed 1 base at V and 4 bases at J, with 13 bases between. Per germline, CDR1 MNHNS and CDR2 SASEGT. The DNA of the CDR3 is TGTGCCAGCAGTGAAGGGGCAGGGATTTTAGAGACCCAGTACTTC. Protein sequence: CASSEGAGILETQYF.

This clonotype occurred a few times. J is TRBJ2-1 and V is TRBV25-1, with D hard to call. V dropped 5 bases and J dropped 7 bases, with 12 bases sitting between them. Germline-derived CDR1 and CDR2 are MGHDK and SYGVNS. The CDR3 runs to 13 residues. Written as DNA, the CDR3 is TGTGCCAGCAGTCAGATCAGTTATAATGAGCAGTTCTTC. It yields the protein CASSQISYNEQFF.

The chain uses TRBV20-1 and TRBJ2-1; 7 nucleotides align to TRBD1. TRBJ2-7 explains the end of the DNA better; the J call may be wrong. CDR3 length: 14 residues. CDR1 is DFQATT and CDR2 is SNEGSKA in the germline V gene (reference sequence). For the CDR3, the DNA is TGCAGTGCTAGACACCGGGACAGATACAATGAGCAGTACTTC. Translation: CSARHRDRYNEQYF.

The V and J genes are TRBV28 and TRBJ2-1; D remains unclear. The germline V and J ends were trimmed by 5 bases and 8 bases, with 10 bases remaining between them. The CDR3 extends over 12 amino acids. The germline gives CDR1 MDHEN, CDR2 SYDVKM. CDR3 region: CASSHPRDEQFF. In DNA form, the CDR3 reads TGTGCCAGCAGTCACCCTAGGGATGAGCAGTTCTTC.

The sample holds many counts of this clonotype. The chain uses TRBV4-2 and TRBJ2-7; D gene ambiguous. The CDR3 totals 15 residues. Germline-derived CDR1 and CDR2 are LGHNA and YNFKEQ. V was trimmed by 2 bases and J by 2 bases, leaving 13 bases between them. The CDR3: CASSQSRVTPYEQYF. In DNA form, the CDR3 reads TGTGCCAGCAGCCAATCCAGAGTTACCCCCTACGAGCAGTACTTC.

The chain carries TRBV6-2 or TRBV6-3 and TRBJ2-1; D possibly corresponds to TRBD2 (5 bases). Germline V gives CDR1 MNHEY, CDR2 SVGEGT. The CDR3 totals 12 residues. V lost 5 bases, J lost 10 bases, and 12 bases lay in between. CDR3: CASSHTRDEQFF. The CDR3 bases are TGTGCCAGCAGTCATACTAGAGACGAGCAGTTCTTC.

The chain couples TRBV5-6 to TRBJ1-5; maybe TRBD1 (5 bases). Germline V lookup: CDR1 SGHDT, CDR2 YYEEEE. This CDR3 has 15 residues. Between the trimmed V and J ends, which lost 4 bases and 5 bases, there was a span of 16 bases. In DNA, the CDR3 is TGTGCCAGCAGCCGGAGCGGGGGATTCTATCAGCCCCAGCATTTT. Amino acid sequence: CASSRSGGFYQPQHF.

This clonotype showed up just a few times. This chain connects TRBV6-6 to TRBJ2-6; the D is unclear. The V gene lost 0 bases and the J gene lost 2 bases, with 2 bases spanning the gap. Germline V gene sequence: CDR1 MNHNY, CDR2 SVGAGI (reference sequence). This CDR3 is 14 amino acids long. The CDR3 region has the DNA TGTGCCAGCAGTTACTCGACTGGGGCCAACGTCCTGACTTTC. Translating gives CASSYSTGANVLTF.

The count of this clonotype is one. J is TRBJ2-1 and V is TRBV12-3 or TRBV12-4; tentative D call: TRBD1 (5 bases). The CDR3 has 15 residues. The V end lost 6 bases, the J end lost 2 bases, and 14 bases lay between the germline ends. Here the CDR3 DNA reads TGTGCCAGCAGCATGAGGACAAACACCTACAATGAGCAGTTCTTC. Translation gives CASSMRTNTYNEQFF.

The chain recombines TRBV6-6 with TRBJ1-3; D is unresolved. Germline V lookup: CDR1 MNHNY, CDR2 SVGAGI (reference sequence). V was shortened by 5 bases and J by 4 bases, with 12 bases between the two germline ends. The CDR3 is 14 amino acids. The DNA of the CDR3 is TGTGCCAGCAGTCGACCAGACTCGGGAAACACCATATATTTT. This sequence encodes CASSRPDSGNTIYF.

The rearrangement joins TRBV20-1 to TRBJ2-3, with TRBD2 identical over 8 bases. J gave up 0 bases and V 6 bases, and 5 bases lay outside the gene matches. The germline gives CDR1 DFQATT, CDR2 SNEGSKA (reference sequence). The CDR3 contains 14 residues. DNA for the CDR3: TGCAGTGCCGATAGCGGGAAAAGCACAGATACGCAGTATTTT. Amino acid sequence: CSADSGKSTDTQYF.

The chain is built from TRBV11-3 and TRBJ1-1; tentatively, D is TRBD1 (5 bases). The ends were cut back, 0 bases at V and 9 bases at J, with 8 bases in the middle. Germline-derived CDR1 and CDR2 are SGHNT and YENEEA. The CDR3 is 12 residues long. CDR3 sequence: CASSLDPGQAFF. DNA for the CDR3: TGTGCCAGCAGCTTAGATCCGGGGCAAGCTTTCTTT.

The V call is TRBV7-6, the J call TRBJ2-5; 10 bases are a match to TRBD1. The V gene end was trimmed by 5 bases and the J gene end by 11 bases; junction bases not matched to a gene: 17. This CDR3 spans 16 amino acids. CDR1 and CDR2 from the germline V gene are SGHVS and FNYEAQ. The CDR3 nucleotides are TGTGCCAGCAGCCCCGGGACAGGGGATTTTTCCGGGGAGCAGTACTTC. Translation: CASSPGTGDFSGEQYF.